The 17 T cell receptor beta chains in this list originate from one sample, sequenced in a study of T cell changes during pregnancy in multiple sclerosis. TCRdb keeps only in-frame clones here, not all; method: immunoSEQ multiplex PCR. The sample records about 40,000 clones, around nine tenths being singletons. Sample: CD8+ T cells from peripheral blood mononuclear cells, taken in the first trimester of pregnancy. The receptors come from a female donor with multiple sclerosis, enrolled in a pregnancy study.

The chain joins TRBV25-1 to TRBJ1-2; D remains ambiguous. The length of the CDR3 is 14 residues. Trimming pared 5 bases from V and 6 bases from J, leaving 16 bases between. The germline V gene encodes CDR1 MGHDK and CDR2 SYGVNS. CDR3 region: CASSSLGGQNGYTF. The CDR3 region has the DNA TGTGCCAGCAGTTCCCTGGGAGGGCAGAATGGCTACACCTTC.

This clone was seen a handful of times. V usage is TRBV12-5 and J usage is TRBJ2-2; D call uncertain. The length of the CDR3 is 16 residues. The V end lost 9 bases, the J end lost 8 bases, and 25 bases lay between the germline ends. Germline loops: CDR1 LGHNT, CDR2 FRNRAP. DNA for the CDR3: TGTGCTAGCCGCTGGTCTGCAGGCGTCACCGAAGGGGAGCTGTTTTTT. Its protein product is CASRWSAGVTEGELFF.

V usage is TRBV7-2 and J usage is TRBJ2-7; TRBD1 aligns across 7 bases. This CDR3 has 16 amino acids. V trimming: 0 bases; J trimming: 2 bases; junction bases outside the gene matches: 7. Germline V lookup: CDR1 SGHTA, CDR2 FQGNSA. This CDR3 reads CASSLAAGGLPYEQYF. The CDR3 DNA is TGTGCCAGCAGCTTAGCGGCAGGGGGTCTCCCCTACGAGCAGTACTTC.

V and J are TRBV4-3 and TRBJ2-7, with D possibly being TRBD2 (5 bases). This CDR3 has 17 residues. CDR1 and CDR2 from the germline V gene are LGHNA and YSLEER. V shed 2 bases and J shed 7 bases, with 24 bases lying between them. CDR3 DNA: TGCGCCAGCAGCCAATCGGGGTTCAGCCGGCTTTCTAATGAGCAGTACTTC. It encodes CASSQSGFSRLSNEQYF.

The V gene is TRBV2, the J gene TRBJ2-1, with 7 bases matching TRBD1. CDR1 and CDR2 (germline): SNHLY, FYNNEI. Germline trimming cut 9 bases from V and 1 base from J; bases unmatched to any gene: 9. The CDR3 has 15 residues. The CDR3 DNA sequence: TGTGCCAGTAAAAAGGGGGCGCAGTCCTACAATGAGCAGTTCTTC. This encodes CASKKGAQSYNEQFF.

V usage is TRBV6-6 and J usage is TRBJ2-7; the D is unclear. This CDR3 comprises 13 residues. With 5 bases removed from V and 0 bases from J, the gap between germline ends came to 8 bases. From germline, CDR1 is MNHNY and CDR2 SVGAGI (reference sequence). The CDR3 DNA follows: TGTGCCAGCAGTGCCACAGCCTCCTACGAGCAGTACTTC. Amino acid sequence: CASSATASYEQYF.

The CDR3 coding sequence is TGTGCCAGCAGCTCAATAGGGGAGGGGCTGAATTCACCCCTCCACTTT. The encoded protein is CASSSIGEGLNSPLHF. The V and J genes are TRBV7-8 and TRBJ1-6; possible D gene TRBD1, 5 bases. Trimming pared 4 bases from V and 7 bases from J, leaving 17 bases between. This CDR3 comprises 16 residues. Germline V gene data show CDR1 as SGHVS and CDR2 as FQNEAQ.

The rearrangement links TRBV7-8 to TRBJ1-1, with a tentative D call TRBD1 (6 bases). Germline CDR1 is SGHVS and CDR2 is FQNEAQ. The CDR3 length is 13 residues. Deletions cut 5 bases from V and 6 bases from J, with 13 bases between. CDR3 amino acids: CASSALGGPEAFF. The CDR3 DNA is TGTGCCAGCAGCGCCCTGGGGGGGCCTGAAGCTTTCTTT.

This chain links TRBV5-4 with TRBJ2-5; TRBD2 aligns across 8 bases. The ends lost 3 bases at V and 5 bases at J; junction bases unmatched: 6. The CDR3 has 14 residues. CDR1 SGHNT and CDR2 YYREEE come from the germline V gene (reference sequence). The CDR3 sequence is CASSSGREGETQYF. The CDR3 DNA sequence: TGTGCCAGCAGCTCGGGACGGGAGGGGGAGACCCAGTACTTC.

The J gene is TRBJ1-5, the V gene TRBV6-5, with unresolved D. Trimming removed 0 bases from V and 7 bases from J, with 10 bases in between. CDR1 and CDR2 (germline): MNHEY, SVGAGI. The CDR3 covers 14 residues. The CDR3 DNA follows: TGTGCCAGCAGTTACTCGGAGGGATCCCAGCCCCAGCATTTT. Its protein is CASSYSEGSQPQHF.

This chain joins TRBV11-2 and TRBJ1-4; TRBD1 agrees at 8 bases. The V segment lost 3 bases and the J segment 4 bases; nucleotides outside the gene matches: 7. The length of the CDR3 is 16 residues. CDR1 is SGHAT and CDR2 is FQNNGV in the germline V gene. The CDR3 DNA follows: TGTGCCAGCAGCTTGGGGGGTACAGGGGGTAATGAAAAACTGTTTTTT. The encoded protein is CASSLGGTGGNEKLFF.

This chain's CDR3 is CASSSLAGGYEQYF. CDR3 coding DNA: TGTGCCAGCAGCTCTCTAGCGGGGGGCTACGAGCAGTACTTC. This sequence joins TRBV5-6 and TRBJ2-7, with 11 nucleotides matching TRBD2. Germline loops: CDR1 SGHDT, CDR2 YYEEEE. The CDR3 runs 14 residues. V lost 3 bases, J lost 3 bases, and 2 bases stayed unmatched.

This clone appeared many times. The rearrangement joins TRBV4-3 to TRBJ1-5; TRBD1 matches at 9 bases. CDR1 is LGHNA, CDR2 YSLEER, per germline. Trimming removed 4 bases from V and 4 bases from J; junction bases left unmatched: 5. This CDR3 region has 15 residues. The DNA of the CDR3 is TGCGCCAGCAGCCCTACAGGGGGCGTGAATCAGCCCCAGCATTTT. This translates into CASSPTGGVNQPQHF.

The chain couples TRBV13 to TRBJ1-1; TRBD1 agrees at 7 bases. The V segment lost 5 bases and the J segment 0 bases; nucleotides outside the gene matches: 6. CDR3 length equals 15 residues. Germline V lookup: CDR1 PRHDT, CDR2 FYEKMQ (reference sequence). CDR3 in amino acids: CASSMGQTVNTEAFF. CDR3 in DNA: TGTGCCAGCAGCATGGGACAGACGGTGAACACTGAAGCTTTCTTT.

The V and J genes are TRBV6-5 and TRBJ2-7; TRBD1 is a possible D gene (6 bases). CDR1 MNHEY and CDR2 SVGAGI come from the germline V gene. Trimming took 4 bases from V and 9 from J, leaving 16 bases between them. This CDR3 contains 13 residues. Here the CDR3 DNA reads TGTGCCAGCAGTTTCGCAGGGGCTTTAGGGCAGTACTTC. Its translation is CASSFAGALGQYF.

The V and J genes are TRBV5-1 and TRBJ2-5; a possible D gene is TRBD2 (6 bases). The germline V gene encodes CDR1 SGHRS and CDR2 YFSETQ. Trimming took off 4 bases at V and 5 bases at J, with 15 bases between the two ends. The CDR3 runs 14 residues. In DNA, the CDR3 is TGCGCCAGCAGCGACGGGACTGGATTGGAGACCCAGTACTTC. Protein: CASSDGTGLETQYF.

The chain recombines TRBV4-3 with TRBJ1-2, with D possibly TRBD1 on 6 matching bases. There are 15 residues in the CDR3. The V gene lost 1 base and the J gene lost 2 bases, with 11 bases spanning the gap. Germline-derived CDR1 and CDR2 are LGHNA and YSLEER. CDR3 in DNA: TGCGCCAGCAGCCAAGGGACAGTAGAGAACTATGGCTACACCTTC. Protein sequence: CASSQGTVENYGYTF.